Below are 8 T cell receptor beta chains sequenced from a single sample in a study of blood T cells in healthy people across ages. The authors ran a second PCR of roughly 7 to 11 cycles using a sample-barcoded 5' primer and a J-beta primer mix. One entry per CDR3 protein, called by TCRdb with MiXCR from the 5' RACE reads. Of 1 million or so distinct CDR3 sequences in the sample, less than 50% are singletons; the top ten hold 18%. Material: blood. The source is a woman aged 55-69 years in good health.

The gene calls are TRBV28 and TRBJ2-4, with unresolved D. Germline assignment: CDR1 MDHEN and CDR2 SYDVKM. This CDR3 has 15 residues. Deletions cut 3 bases from V and 3 bases from J, with 12 bases between. This CDR3 reads CASSLGRRDKNIQYF. The CDR3 DNA is TGTGCCAGCAGTTTGGGCAGAAGGGACAAAAACATTCAGTACTTC. Combining the CDR3 with reference TRBV28 and TRBJ2-4 gives the whole variable domain DVKVTQSSRYLVKRTGEKVFLECVQDMDHENMFWYRQDPGLGLRLIYFSYDVKMKEKGDIPEGYSVSREKKERFSLILESASTNQTSMYLCASSLGRRDKNIQYFGAGTRLSVL.

This clonotype was observed a handful of times. The chain joins TRBV28 to TRBJ1-2, with 8 bases that match TRBD1. Trimming took 6 bases from V and 3 from J; bases not matched to a gene: 9. The CDR3 consists of 15 residues. Looked up from germline, CDR1 is MDHEN and CDR2 is SYDVKM. The CDR3 region is CASRPTTGAHYGYTF. Written as DNA, the CDR3 is TGTGCCAGCAGGCCTACGACAGGGGCCCACTATGGCTACACCTTC.

This clonotype was seen ten or more times. One end of the junction does not line up with germline, which may come from a read error. This sequence joins TRBV5-1 and TRBJ2-5; D ambiguous. There are 12 residues in the CDR3. The germline V gene has CDR1 SGHRS and CDR2 YFSETQ. The CDR3 loop reads CASSLKGETQYF. The CDR3 DNA reads as TGTGCCAGCAGTTTAAAGGGAGAGACCCAGTACTTC.

This rearrangement joins TRBV5-1 to TRBJ2-7; maybe TRBD2 (6 bases). The length of the CDR3 is 19 residues. Germline-derived CDR1 and CDR2 are SGHRS and YFSETQ. Trimming cost V 0 bases and J 2 bases, with 24 bases left between them. CDR3 loop: CASSLVASSVPDSPYEQYF. Here the CDR3 DNA reads TGCGCCAGCAGCTTGGTTGCCTCTAGCGTACCTGATAGCCCCTACGAGCAGTACTTC.

The chain has TRBV18 and TRBJ2-5, with D tentatively TRBD2 (5 bases). The length of the CDR3 is 14 residues. V was cut by 3 bases and J by 11 bases, with 19 bases left in between. Germline V gene data show CDR1 as KGHSH and CDR2 as LQKENI. The CDR3 nucleotides read TGTGCCAGCTCACCCGGACTCCCGGGCGATGAGCAGTACTTC. Its translation is CASSPGLPGDEQYF.

This clonotype was seen a handful of times. The J gene is TRBJ2-3, the V gene TRBV12-3 or TRBV12-4; TRBD2 matches 8 bases. CDR3 length: 15 residues. With V trimmed by 6 bases and J by 0 bases, 5 bases remained unmatched. The CDR3 is CASSRAGGSTDTQYF. In DNA form, the CDR3 reads TGTGCCAGCAGCCGGGCGGGGGGTAGCACAGATACGCAGTATTTT.

In DNA form, the CDR3 reads TGTGCCAGCAGTTTAAGGGGGTCGGGGGAGCCCCAGCATTTT. This encodes CASSLRGSGEPQHF. The chain links TRBV6-5 to TRBJ1-5; D possibly corresponds to TRBD1 (6 bases). The length of the CDR3 is 14 residues. V lost 4 bases to trimming and J lost 8 bases, with 15 bases between them. Germline V gene lookup returns CDR1 MNHEY and CDR2 SVGAGI.

The chain couples TRBV6-5 to TRBJ2-1; D possibly corresponds to TRBD2 (5 bases). The germline V gene encodes CDR1 MNHEY and CDR2 SVGAGI. The CDR3 length is 18 residues. Trimming removed 0 bases from V and 0 bases from J, with 15 bases in between. In DNA, the CDR3 is TGTGCCAGCAGTTACTCGTTGGGTGCGGGTCACTCCTACAATGAGCAGTTCTTC. Its translation: CASSYSLGAGHSYNEQFF.